These 19 T cell receptor beta chains were all obtained from the same sample, sequenced in a study of T-cell memory formation after mild COVID-19 (dated by TCRdb to about 2021). Libraries came from 5' RACE. The sequencing machine was an Illumina NovaSeq 6000. Using fastp trimming at Q25 and MiXCR clonotype assembly, TCRdb reanalyzed the public sequencing data and kept in-frame beta chains. Every entry covers one CDR3 protein and lists the most common genes and DNA from its rows. This sample comprises approximately 410,000 distinct CDR3 sequences, 20% to 30% of them detected only once. Of the sample, 10% to 15% is held by the ten largest clones. The sample taken for sequencing was PBMCs or a T cell subset sorted from them (not recorded which). These receptors all stem from an adult woman who had mild COVID-19 (a few samples of this study predate the infection). The sample titles of this study are shuffled in the database, so cell type and time point are left out; the donor was told from shared clones.

This clonotype was picked up a small number of times. This chain connects TRBV6-6 to TRBJ2-3; 7 positions match TRBD1. V lost 0 bases, J lost 2 bases, and 14 bases stayed unmatched. This CDR3 spans 19 amino acids. In germline, CDR1 is MNHNY, CDR2 SVGAGI (reference sequence). The CDR3 protein is CASSYSVSSDGTVTDTQYF. The CDR3, as DNA: TGTGCCAGCAGTTACTCTGTTTCGAGCGATGGGACAGTCACAGATACGCAGTATTTT.

CDR3 sequence reads: CASSEEHTYEQYF. The CDR3 nucleotides are TGTGCCAGCAGTGAAGAACACACCTACGAGCAGTACTTC. This rearrangement joins TRBV2 to TRBJ2-7; D unclear. The V gene's germline CDR1 is SNHLY and CDR2 FYNNEI. The ends were cut back, 1 base at V and 2 bases at J, with 6 bases in the middle. CDR3 size: 13 residues.

The gene calls are TRBV7-9 and TRBJ1-2; D is ambiguous. CDR3 length: 15 residues. Trimming left V 5 bases short and J 5 bases short, with 18 bases between. The germline gives CDR1 SEHNR, CDR2 FQNEAQ (reference sequence). CDR3 residues: CASSPGGSLGYGYTF. CDR3 in DNA: TGTGCCAGCAGCCCAGGCGGCAGTTTGGGGTATGGCTACACCTTC.

This chain uses TRBV6-5 with TRBJ2-7; TRBD1 matches at 7 bases. Per germline, CDR1 MNHEY and CDR2 SVGAGI. With V trimmed by 6 bases and J by 5 bases, 7 bases remained unmatched. CDR3 length: 13 amino acids. The CDR3 is CASRARGHDEQYF. The CDR3 DNA reads as TGTGCCAGCAGAGCAAGGGGGCACGACGAGCAGTACTTC.

This clonotype has just a few counts. J is TRBJ1-4 and V is TRBV20-1; D uncertain. The CDR3 loop spans 15 amino acids. Per the germline V gene, CDR1 is DFQATT and CDR2 is SNEGSKA (reference sequence). With 5 bases removed from V and 2 bases from J, the gap between germline ends came to 15 bases. This chain's CDR3 is CSASPSGSTNEKLFF. The DNA of the CDR3 is TGCAGTGCTTCTCCAAGCGGGTCTACTAATGAAAAACTGTTTTTT.

CDR3 loop: CASSLNSYNSPLHF. The CDR3 coding sequence is TGTGCCAGCAGCTTAAACAGTTATAATTCACCCCTCCACTTT. The genes are TRBV7-3 and TRBJ1-6; D remains ambiguous. The CDR3 is 14 amino acids. The V end lost 1 base, the J end lost 4 bases, and 5 bases lay between the germline ends. Germline V gene data show CDR1 as SGHTA and CDR2 as FQGTGA.

This clonotype was counted many times. The genes are TRBV7-9 and TRBJ1-2; 7 bases align to TRBD1. The germline V gene has CDR1 SEHNR and CDR2 FQNEAQ (reference sequence). J gave up 7 bases and V 3 bases, and 8 bases lay outside the gene matches. The CDR3 is 14 residues long. The chain's CDR3 is CASSLAGGRGGYTF. The CDR3 nucleotides are TGTGCCAGCAGCTTGGCAGGGGGAAGAGGTGGCTACACCTTC.

This clonotype was counted a few times. The rearrangement joins TRBV4-1 to TRBJ2-2, with 9 bases that match TRBD1. V shed 5 bases, J shed 4 bases, and the junction held 8 bases outside the gene matches. Germline V gene data show CDR1 as MGHRA and CDR2 as YSYEKL. This CDR3 spans 16 amino acids. CDR3 protein: CASSLDRGRFTGELFF. The CDR3 nucleotides read TGCGCCAGCAGCTTGGACAGGGGAAGATTCACCGGGGAGCTGTTTTTT.

This clonotype was seen more than once but under ten times. The chain combines TRBV10-3 with TRBJ1-4; D unresolved. The CDR3 is 12 amino acids. V shed 4 bases and J shed 8 bases, with 8 bases lying between them. From germline, CDR1 is ENHRY and CDR2 SYGVKD. Here the CDR3 DNA reads TGTGCCATCAGTGGGGAAGGAGAAAAACTGTTTTTT. Its translation: CAISGEGEKLFF.

This clonotype has a single count. The genes are TRBV12-3 or TRBV12-4 and TRBJ1-2, with D tentatively TRBD1 (5 bases). V lost 4 bases, J lost 4 bases, and 10 bases lay in between. This CDR3 region has 13 residues. CDR3 residues: CASSYDSTYGYTF. CDR3 DNA sequence: TGTGCCAGCAGTTACGACAGCACCTATGGCTACACCTTC.

The table lists this clonotype with a few counts. V usage is TRBV7-6 and J usage is TRBJ1-4; the D gene is possibly TRBD1 (5 bases). The V gene's germline CDR1 is SGHVS and CDR2 FNYEAQ. The CDR3 consists of 13 residues. Trimming cost V 3 bases and J 8 bases, with 10 bases left between them. Here the CDR3 reads CASSFQGGEKLFF. For the CDR3, the DNA is TGTGCCAGCAGCTTTCAGGGTGGCGAAAAACTGTTTTTT.

This clonotype was picked up many times. This chain uses TRBV7-8 with TRBJ2-1; 8 nucleotides agree with TRBD2. V trimming: 1 base; J trimming: 5 bases; junction bases outside the gene matches: 10. CDR1 and CDR2 from the germline V gene are SGHVS and FQNEAQ. The CDR3 spans 17 residues. The CDR3 is CASSLVAPGLVNNEQFF. In DNA, the CDR3 is TGTGCCAGCAGCTTAGTGGCCCCGGGACTAGTTAACAATGAGCAGTTCTTC.

DNA for the CDR3: TGTGCCAGCAGCCAGAAGAACGAGCAGTACTTC. Translation gives CASSQKNEQYF. The chain joins TRBV3-1 to TRBJ2-7; D ambiguous. Germline V lookup: CDR1 LGHDT, CDR2 YNNKEL (reference sequence). Trimming took off 3 bases at V and 5 bases at J, with 5 bases between the two ends. This CDR3 has 11 amino acids.

V is TRBV12-3 or TRBV12-4 and J is TRBJ1-2; D unclear. The CDR3 has 14 residues. The ends were cut back, 6 bases at V and 4 bases at J, with 15 bases in the middle. CDR3 nucleotide sequence: TGTGCCAGCAGCCGAGCACGGGGAGTCTATGGCTACACCTTC. It codes for CASSRARGVYGYTF.

Here the CDR3 DNA reads TGCAGTGCTAGAACAGCGACAGGGGAGCGGCGAGAGACCCAGTACTTC. Translating gives CSARTATGERRETQYF. The chain has TRBV20-1 and TRBJ2-5; 8 bases are a match to TRBD1. This CDR3 is built from 16 residues. V trimming: 2 bases; J trimming: 4 bases; junction bases outside the gene matches: 12. The V gene's germline CDR1 is DFQATT and CDR2 SNEGSKA (reference sequence).

This clonotype was observed many times. The rearrangement uses TRBV5-1 and TRBJ2-7, with D tentatively TRBD2 (5 bases). The CDR3 is 14 amino acids. V was cut by 3 bases and J by 3 bases, with 13 bases left in between. Germline lookup yields CDR1 SGHRS and CDR2 YFSETQ. The DNA of the CDR3 is TGCGCCAGCAGCTCCCGGGGAGAGATCTACGAGCAGTACTTC. Its translation is CASSSRGEIYEQYF.

This clonotype occurred many times. CDR3 nucleotides: TGTGCCAGCAGTTCACCTAGCCGGAACACCGGGGAGCTGTTTTTT. It encodes CASSSPSRNTGELFF. This chain links TRBV12-3 or TRBV12-4 with TRBJ2-2, with TRBD2 as a possible D gene (5 bases). The ends were cut back, 4 bases at V and 1 base at J, with 10 bases in the middle. CDR3 size: 15 residues.

This clonotype appeared many times. The chain recombines TRBV7-6 with TRBJ1-1; tentative D call: TRBD1 (6 bases). The CDR3 covers 14 residues. V was clipped by 1 base and J by 1 base, with 7 bases between them. CDR1 and CDR2 (germline): SGHVS, FNYEAQ. CDR3 protein: CASSLGGGNTEAFF. The CDR3 nucleotides read TGTGCCAGCAGCTTAGGAGGGGGGAACACTGAAGCTTTCTTT.

This chain uses TRBV5-1 with TRBJ1-2, with TRBD1 as a possible D gene (5 bases). Germline V gene lookup returns CDR1 SGHRS and CDR2 YFSETQ. The CDR3 runs 12 residues. V was clipped by 7 bases and J by 2 bases, with 9 bases between them. The CDR3 loop is CASATDNYGYTF. The CDR3 coding sequence is TGCGCCAGCGCGACAGACAACTATGGCTACACCTTC.